The clone carrying this TCR beta chain has at least ten counts. As yet, its antigen is unknown. TCRdb independently ran MiXCR on the reads; one entry per CDR3 protein. This repertoire shows approximately 500,000 distinct CDR3 sequences, approximately 15% found once; its top ten account for 20% to 30%. The sample is drawn from a study of T cell repertoires in cytomegalovirus infection. Overall study results and limits: In two of eight donors, the top clonotype was HLA-C-restricted CMV-specific.

Source material: CD8+ T cells from PBMCs. The receptor was derived from a human donor in good health (CMV status not recorded). Some clones in this sample may be carry-over from other donors' samples.

CDR3 DNA sequence: TGTGCCAGCAGCTCGCCTGTTAGCCACTACGAGCAGTACTTC. It encodes CASSSPVSHYEQYF. The V and J genes are TRBV7-6 and TRBJ2-7; D is uncertain. Trimming pared 4 bases from V and 3 bases from J, leaving 13 bases between. Per germline, CDR1 SGHVS and CDR2 FNYEAQ. The length of the CDR3 is 14 residues.